The entry below describes one T cell receptor beta chain. Its antigen is not known. The sample is drawn from a study of T cell repertoires in cytomegalovirus infection. The V end was cut by 0 bases, the J end by 3 bases, with 9 bases between. CDR3 length: 13 residues. Germline values: CDR1 DFQATT, CDR2 SNEGSKA (reference sequence). Using its own MiXCR run on the reads, TCRdb lists one record per CDR3 protein. The sample has around 360,000 distinct CDR3 sequences, approximately 35% seen once. The clonotype originates from a human donor in good health (CMV status not recorded). Some clones in this sample may be carry-over from other donors' samples. V gene TRBV20-1 combines with J gene TRBJ2-7; D gene ambiguous. The material sequenced was cultured PBMCs, taken from culture after CMV antigen stimulation. CDR3: CSARDPQHYEQYF. CDR3 sequence (DNA): TGCAGTGCTAGAGATCCACAGCACTACGAGCAGTACTTC.